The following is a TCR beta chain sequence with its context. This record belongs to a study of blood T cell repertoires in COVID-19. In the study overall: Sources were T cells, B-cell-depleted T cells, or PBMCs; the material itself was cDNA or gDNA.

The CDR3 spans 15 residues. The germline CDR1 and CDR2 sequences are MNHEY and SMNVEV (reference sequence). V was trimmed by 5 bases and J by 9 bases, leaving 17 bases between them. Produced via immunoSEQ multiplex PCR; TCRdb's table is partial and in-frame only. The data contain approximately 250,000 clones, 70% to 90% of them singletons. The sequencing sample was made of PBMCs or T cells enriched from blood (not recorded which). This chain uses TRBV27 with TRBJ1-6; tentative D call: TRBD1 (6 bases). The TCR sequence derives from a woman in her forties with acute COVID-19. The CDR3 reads CASSPTRGGGSPLHF. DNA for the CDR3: TGTGCCAGCAGTCCGACGAGGGGAGGGGGTTCACCCCTCCACTTT.